The sequence of this TCR beta chain was determined in a study of blood T cells in healthy people across ages. A J-beta primer mix and a sample-barcoded 5' primer were used in a second PCR of about 7 to 12 cycles. TCRdb redid the calling of the 5' RACE reads with MiXCR, one entry per CDR3 protein. The data hold approximately 850,000 distinct CDR3 sequences, with roughly 44% observed a single time. The CDR3 loop spans 16 amino acids. The V and J ends lost 3 bases and 4 bases respectively, with 17 bases between them. Germline loops: CDR1 SGDLS, CDR2 YYNGEE. The chain uses TRBV9 and TRBJ1-3; D ambiguous. The receptor comes from a man in his sixties in good health. Sequenced: blood. CDR3 in DNA: TGTGCCAGCAGCGCGGTTGGTCGGGCGGCCGGAAACACCATATATTTT. Its translation is CASSAVGRAAGNTIYF.